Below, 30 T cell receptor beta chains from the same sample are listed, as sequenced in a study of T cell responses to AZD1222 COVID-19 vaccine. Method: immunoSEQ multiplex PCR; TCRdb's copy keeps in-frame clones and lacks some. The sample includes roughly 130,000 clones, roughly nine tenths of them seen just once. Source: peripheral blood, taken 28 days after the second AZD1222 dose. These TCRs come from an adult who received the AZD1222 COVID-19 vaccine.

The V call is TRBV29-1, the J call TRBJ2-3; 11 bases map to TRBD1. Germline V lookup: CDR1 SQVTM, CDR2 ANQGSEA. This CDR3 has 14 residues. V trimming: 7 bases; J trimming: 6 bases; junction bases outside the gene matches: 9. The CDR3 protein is CSGYGTGGSDTQYF. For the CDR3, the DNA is TGCAGCGGCTACGGGACAGGGGGTTCGGATACGCAGTATTTT.

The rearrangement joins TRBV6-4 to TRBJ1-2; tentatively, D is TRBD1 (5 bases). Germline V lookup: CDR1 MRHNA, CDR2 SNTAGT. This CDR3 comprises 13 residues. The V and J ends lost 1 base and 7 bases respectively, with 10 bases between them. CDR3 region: CASSDWGKSGYTF. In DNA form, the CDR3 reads TGTGCCAGCAGTGACTGGGGGAAGAGTGGCTACACCTTC.

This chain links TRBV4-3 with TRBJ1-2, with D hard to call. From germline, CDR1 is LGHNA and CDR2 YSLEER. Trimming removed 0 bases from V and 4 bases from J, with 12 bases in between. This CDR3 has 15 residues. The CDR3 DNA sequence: TGCGCCAGCAGCCAAGATCACAAGGGTGCCTATGGCTACACCTTC. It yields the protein CASSQDHKGAYGYTF.

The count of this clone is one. The CDR3, as DNA: TGTGCCAGCAGCCAAGATCGAGCGGGGGGGCGATCAGATACGCAGTATTTT. Translated: CASSQDRAGGRSDTQYF. The chain employs TRBV3-1 (or the pseudogene TRBV3-2) and TRBJ2-3, with 10 bases lining up with TRBD2. V gave up 0 bases and J gave up 4 bases; unmatched junction bases: 7. Germline-derived CDR1 and CDR2 are LGHDT and YNNKEL (reference sequence). The CDR3 consists of 17 residues.

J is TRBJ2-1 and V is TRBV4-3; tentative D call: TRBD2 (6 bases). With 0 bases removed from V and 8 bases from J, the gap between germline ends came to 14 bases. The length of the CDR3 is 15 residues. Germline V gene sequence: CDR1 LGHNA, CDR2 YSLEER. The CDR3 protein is CASSQDSSGGDEQFF. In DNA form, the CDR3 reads TGCGCCAGCAGCCAAGATTCCTCAGGAGGGGATGAGCAGTTCTTC.

CDR3 in amino acids: CASSLNSASGYTNTGELFF. In DNA, the CDR3 is TGTGCCAGCAGCCTCAACAGCGCTAGCGGATATACGAACACCGGGGAGCTGTTTTTT. The rearrangement joins TRBV3-1 (or the pseudogene TRBV3-2) to TRBJ2-2; 7 bases align to TRBD2. Germline V gene lookup returns CDR1 LGHDT and CDR2 YNNKEL (reference sequence). This CDR3 spans 19 amino acids. V was pared by 4 bases and J by 0 bases, with 14 bases of the junction left unmatched.

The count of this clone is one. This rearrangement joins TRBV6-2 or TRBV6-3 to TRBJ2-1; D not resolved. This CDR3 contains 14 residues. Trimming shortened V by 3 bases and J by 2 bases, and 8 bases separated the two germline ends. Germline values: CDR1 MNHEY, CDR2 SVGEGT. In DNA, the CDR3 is TGTGCCAGCAGTTATTACAGCGCCTACAATGAGCAGTTCTTC. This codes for CASSYYSAYNEQFF.

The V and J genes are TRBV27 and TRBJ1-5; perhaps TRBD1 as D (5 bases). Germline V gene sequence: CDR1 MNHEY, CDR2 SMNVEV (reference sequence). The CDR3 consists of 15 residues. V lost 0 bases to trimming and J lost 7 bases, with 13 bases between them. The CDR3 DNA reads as TGTGCCAGCAGTTTATCATGGGGGGATTGGCAGCCCCAGCATTTT. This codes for CASSLSWGDWQPQHF.

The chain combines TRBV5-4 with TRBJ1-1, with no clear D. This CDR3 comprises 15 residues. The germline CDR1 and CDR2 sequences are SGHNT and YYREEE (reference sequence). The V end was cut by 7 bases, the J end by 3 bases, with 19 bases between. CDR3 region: CASRREVPGDTEAFF. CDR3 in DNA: TGTGCCAGCCGTCGAGAGGTGCCTGGGGACACTGAAGCTTTCTTT. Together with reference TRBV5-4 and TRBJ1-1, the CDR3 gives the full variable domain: ETGVTQSPTHLIKTRGQQVTLRCSSQSGHNTVSWYQQALGQGPQFIFQYYREEENGRGNFPPRFSGLQFPNYSSELNVNALELDDSALYLCASRREVPGDTEAFFGQGTRLTVV.

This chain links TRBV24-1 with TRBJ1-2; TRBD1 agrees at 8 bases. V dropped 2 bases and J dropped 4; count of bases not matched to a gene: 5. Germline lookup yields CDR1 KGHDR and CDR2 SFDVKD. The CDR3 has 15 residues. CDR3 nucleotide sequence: TGTGCCACCAGTGATTCGAGGGGGACAGGCTATGGCTACACCTTC. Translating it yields CATSDSRGTGYGYTF.

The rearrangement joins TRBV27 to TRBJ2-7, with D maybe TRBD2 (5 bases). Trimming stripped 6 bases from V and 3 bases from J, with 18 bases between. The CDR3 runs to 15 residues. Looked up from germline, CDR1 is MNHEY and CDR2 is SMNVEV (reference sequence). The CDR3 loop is CASSSSEGTLYEQYF. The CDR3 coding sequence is TGTGCCAGCAGCTCCAGTGAGGGAACTCTCTACGAGCAGTACTTC.

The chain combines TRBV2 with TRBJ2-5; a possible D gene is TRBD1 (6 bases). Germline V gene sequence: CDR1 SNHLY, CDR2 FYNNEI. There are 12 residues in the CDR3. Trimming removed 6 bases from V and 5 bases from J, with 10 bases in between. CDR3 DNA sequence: TGTGCCAGCAGACCCGACAGGGAGACCCAGTACTTC. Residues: CASRPDRETQYF. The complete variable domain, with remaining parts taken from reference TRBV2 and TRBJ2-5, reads EPEVTQTPSHQVTQMGQEVILRCVPISNHLYFYWYRQILGQKVEFLVSFYNNEISEKSEIFDDQFSVERPDGSNFTLKIRSTKLEDSAMYFCASRPDRETQYFGPGTRLLVL.

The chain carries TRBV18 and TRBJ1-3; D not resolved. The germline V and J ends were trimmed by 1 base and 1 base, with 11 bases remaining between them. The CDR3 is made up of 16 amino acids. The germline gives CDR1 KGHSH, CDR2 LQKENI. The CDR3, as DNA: TGTGCCAGCTCACCACGGAGTTCCGAGTCTGGAAACACCATATATTTT. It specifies CASSPRSSESGNTIYF.

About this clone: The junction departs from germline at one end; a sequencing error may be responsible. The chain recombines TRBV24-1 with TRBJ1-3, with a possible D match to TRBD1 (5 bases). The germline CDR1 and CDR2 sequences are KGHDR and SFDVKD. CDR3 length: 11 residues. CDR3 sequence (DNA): TGTGCCACCGGGGTTTTCATGAGGGGAAAGTTT. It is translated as CATGVFMRGKF.

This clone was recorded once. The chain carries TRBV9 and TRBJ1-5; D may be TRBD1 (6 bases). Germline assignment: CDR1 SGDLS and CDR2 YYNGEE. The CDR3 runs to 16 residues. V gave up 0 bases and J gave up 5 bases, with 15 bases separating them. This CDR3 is CASSVGAGRGDQPQHF. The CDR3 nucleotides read TGTGCCAGCAGCGTAGGGGCGGGCAGGGGCGATCAGCCCCAGCATTTT. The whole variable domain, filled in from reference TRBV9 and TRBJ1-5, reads DSGVTQTPKHLITATGQRVTLRCSPRSGDLSVYWYQQSLDQGLQFLIQYYNGEERAKGNILERFSAQQFPDLHSELNLSSLELGDSALYFCASSVGAGRGDQPQHFGDGTRLSIL.

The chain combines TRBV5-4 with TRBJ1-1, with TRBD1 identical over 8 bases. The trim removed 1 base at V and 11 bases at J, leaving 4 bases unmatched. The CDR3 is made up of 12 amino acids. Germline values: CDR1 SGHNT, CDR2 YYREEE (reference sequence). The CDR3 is CASSLKQGGAFF. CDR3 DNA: TGTGCCAGCAGCTTGAAACAGGGGGGTGCTTTCTTT. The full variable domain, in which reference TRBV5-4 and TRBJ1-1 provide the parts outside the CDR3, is ETGVTQSPTHLIKTRGQQVTLRCSSQSGHNTVSWYQQALGQGPQFIFQYYREEENGRGNFPPRFSGLQFPNYSSELNVNALELDDSALYLCASSLKQGGAFFGQGTRLTVV.

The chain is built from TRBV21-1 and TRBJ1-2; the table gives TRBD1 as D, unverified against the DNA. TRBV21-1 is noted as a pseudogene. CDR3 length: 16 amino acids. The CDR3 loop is CASSKGRTPRGGGYTF. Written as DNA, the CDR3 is TGTGCCAGCAGCAAAGGAAGGACACCCCGAGGTGGAGGCTACACCTTC.

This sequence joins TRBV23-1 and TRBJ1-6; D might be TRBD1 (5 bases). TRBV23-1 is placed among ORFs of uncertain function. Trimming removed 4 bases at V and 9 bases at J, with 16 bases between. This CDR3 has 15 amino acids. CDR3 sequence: CASSRPVGLGSPLHF. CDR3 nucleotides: TGCGCCAGCAGTCGCCCTGTGGGGCTTGGTTCACCCCTCCACTTT.

The CDR3: CASSIAEGLPYEQYF. CDR3 coding DNA: TGTGCCAGTAGTATCGCCGAGGGGCTCCCCTACGAGCAGTACTTC. The chain has TRBV19 and TRBJ2-7; D may be TRBD1 or TRBD2 (5 bases each). The CDR3 is 15 amino acids. Germline assignment: CDR1 LNHDA and CDR2 SQIVND (reference sequence). The V end was cut by 3 bases, the J end by 2 bases, with 14 bases between.

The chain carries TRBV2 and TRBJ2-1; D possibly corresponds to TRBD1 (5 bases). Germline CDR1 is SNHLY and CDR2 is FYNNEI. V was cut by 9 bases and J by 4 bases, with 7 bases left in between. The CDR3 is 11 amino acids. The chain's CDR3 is CASTGYNEQFF. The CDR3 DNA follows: TGTGCCAGTACAGGTTACAATGAGCAGTTCTTC.

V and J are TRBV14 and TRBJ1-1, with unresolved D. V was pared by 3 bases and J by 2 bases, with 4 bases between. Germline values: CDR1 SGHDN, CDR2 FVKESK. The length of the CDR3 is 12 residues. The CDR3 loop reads CASSHHNTEAFF. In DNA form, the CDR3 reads TGTGCCAGCAGCCACCATAACACTGAAGCTTTCTTT.

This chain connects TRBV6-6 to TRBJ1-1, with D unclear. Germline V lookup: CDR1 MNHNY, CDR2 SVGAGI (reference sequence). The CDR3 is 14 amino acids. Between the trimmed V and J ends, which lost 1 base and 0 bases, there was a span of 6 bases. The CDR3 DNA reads TGTGCCAGCAGTTACTTAGGGCTGAACACTGAAGCTTTCTTT. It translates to CASSYLGLNTEAFF.

The CDR3 nucleotides read TGTGCCAGCAGCCCGGGGACAGGGGATTACGAGCAGTACTTC. Its translation: CASSPGTGDYEQYF. This sequence joins TRBV7-8 and TRBJ2-7; 10 positions agree with TRBD1. J lost 4 bases, V lost 5 bases, and 5 bases had no gene match. In germline, CDR1 is SGHVS, CDR2 FQNEAQ. CDR3 size: 14 residues.

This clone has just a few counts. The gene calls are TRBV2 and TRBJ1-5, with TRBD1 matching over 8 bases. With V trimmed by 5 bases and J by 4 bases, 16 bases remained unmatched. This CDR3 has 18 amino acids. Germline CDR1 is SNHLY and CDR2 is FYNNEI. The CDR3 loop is CASSKLPVAGGWNQPQHF. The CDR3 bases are TGTGCCAGCAGTAAACTACCTGTGGCAGGGGGCTGGAATCAGCCCCAGCATTTT. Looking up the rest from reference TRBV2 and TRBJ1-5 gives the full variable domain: EPEVTQTPSHQVTQMGQEVILRCVPISNHLYFYWYRQILGQKVEFLVSFYNNEISEKSEIFDDQFSVERPDGSNFTLKIRSTKLEDSAMYFCASSKLPVAGGWNQPQHFGDGTRLSIL.

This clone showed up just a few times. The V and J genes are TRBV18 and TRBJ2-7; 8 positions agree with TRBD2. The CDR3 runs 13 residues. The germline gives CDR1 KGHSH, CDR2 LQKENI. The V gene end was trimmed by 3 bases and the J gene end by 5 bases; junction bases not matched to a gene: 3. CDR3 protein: CASSPGGGDEQYF. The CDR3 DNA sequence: TGTGCCAGCTCACCCGGGGGGGGAGACGAGCAGTACTTC. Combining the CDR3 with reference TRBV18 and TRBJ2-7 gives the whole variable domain NAGVMQNPRHLVRRRGQEARLRCSPMKGHSHVYWYRQLPEEGLKFMVYLQKENIIDESGMPKERFSAEFPKEGPSILRIQQVVRGDSAAYFCASSPGGGDEQYFGPGTRLTVT.

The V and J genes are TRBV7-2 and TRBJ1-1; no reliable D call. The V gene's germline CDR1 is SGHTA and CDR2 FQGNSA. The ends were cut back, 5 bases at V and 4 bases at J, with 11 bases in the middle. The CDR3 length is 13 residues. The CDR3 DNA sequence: TGTGCCAGCAGCCCGGAGGGCGGCACTGAAGCTTTCTTT. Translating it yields CASSPEGGTEAFF.

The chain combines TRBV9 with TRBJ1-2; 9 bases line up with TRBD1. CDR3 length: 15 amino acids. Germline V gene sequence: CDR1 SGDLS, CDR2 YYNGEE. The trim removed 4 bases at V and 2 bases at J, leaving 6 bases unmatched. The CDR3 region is CASSQGQGENYGYTF. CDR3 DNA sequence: TGTGCCAGCAGCCAGGGACAGGGTGAGAACTATGGCTACACCTTC.

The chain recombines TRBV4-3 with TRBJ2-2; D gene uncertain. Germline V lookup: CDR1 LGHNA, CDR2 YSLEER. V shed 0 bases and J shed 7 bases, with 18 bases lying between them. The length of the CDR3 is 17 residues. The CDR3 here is CASSQEGTRLSVGELFF. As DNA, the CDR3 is TGCGCCAGCAGCCAAGAGGGCACCCGGCTGTCAGTCGGGGAGCTGTTTTTT.

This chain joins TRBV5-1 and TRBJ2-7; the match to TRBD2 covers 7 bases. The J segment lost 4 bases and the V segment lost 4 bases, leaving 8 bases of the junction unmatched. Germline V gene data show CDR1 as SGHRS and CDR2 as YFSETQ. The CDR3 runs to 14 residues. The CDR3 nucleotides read TGCGCCAGCAGCCGTAAGGAGGGAGGGTACGAGCAGTACTTC. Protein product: CASSRKEGGYEQYF. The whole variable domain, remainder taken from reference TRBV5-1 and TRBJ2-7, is KAGVTQTPRYLIKTRGQQVTLSCSPISGHRSVSWYQQTPGQGLQFLFEYFSETQRNKGNFPGRFSGRQFSNSRSEMNVSTLELGDSALYLCASSRKEGGYEQYFGPGTRLTVT.

In DNA, the CDR3 is TGTGCCACCAGTGAGCGTGTGGGTACGGAGACCCAGTACTTC. Its protein product is CATSERVGTETQYF. The chain is built from TRBV24-1 and TRBJ2-5; D gene ambiguous. The germline V gene encodes CDR1 KGHDR and CDR2 SFDVKD. The germline V and J ends were trimmed by 4 bases and 5 bases, with 13 bases remaining between them. The CDR3 extends over 14 amino acids.